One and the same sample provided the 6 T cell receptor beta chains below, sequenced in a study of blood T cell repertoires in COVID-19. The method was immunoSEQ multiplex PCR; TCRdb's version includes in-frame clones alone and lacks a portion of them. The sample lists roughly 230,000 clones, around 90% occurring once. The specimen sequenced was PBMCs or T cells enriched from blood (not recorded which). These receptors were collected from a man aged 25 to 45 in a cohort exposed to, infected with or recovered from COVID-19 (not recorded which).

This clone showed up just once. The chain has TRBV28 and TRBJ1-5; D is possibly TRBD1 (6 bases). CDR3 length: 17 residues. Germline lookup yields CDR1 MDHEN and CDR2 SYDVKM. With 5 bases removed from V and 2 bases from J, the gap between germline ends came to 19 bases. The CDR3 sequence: CASSPHQGMKGNQPQHF. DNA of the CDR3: TGTGCCAGCAGTCCACATCAGGGGATGAAGGGCAATCAGCCCCAGCATTTT.

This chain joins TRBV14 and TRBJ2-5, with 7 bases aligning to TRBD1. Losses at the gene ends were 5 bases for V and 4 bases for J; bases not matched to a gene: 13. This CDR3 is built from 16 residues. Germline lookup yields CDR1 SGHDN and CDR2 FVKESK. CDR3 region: CASSFLQGKWVETQYF. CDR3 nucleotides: TGTGCCAGCAGCTTCTTACAGGGGAAATGGGTAGAGACCCAGTACTTC.

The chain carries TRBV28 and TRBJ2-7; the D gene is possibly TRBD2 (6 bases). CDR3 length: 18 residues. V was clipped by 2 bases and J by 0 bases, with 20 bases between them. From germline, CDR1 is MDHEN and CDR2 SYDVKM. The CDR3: CASSLGKRLALSSYEQYF. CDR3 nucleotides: TGTGCCAGCAGTTTAGGAAAAAGGCTAGCGCTAAGCTCCTACGAGCAGTACTTC.

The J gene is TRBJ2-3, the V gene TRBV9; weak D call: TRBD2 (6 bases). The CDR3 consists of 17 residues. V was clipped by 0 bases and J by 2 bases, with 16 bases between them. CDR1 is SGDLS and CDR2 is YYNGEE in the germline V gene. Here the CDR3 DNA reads TGTGCCAGCAGCGTAGGGGGAGGCGGGACTCCCACAGATACGCAGTATTTT. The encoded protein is CASSVGGGGTPTDTQYF.

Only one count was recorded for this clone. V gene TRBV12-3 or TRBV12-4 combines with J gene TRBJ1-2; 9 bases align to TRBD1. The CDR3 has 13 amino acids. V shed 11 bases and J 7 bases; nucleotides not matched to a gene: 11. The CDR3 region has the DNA TGTGCCGTAAAGCCGGGACAGGGCGGTGGCTACACCTTC. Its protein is CAVKPGQGGGYTF.

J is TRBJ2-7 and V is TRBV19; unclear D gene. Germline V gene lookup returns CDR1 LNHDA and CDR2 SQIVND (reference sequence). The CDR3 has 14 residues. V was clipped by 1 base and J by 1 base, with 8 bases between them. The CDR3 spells CASSIAGRSYEQYF. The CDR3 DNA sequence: TGTGCCAGTAGTATAGCTGGCAGATCCTACGAGCAGTACTTC.